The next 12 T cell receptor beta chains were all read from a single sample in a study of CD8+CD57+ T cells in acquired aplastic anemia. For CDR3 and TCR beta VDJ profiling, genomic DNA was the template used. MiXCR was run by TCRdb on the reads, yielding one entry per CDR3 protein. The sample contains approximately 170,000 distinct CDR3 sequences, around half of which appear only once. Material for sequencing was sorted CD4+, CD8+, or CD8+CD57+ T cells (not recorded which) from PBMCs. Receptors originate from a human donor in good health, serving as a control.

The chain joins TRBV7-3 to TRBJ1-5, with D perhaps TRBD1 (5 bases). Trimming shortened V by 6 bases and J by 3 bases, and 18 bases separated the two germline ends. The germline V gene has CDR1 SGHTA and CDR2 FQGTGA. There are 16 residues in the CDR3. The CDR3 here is CASRFASGGNNQPQHF. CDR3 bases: TGTGCCAGCAGGTTCGCAAGCGGGGGAAACAATCAGCCCCAGCATTTT.

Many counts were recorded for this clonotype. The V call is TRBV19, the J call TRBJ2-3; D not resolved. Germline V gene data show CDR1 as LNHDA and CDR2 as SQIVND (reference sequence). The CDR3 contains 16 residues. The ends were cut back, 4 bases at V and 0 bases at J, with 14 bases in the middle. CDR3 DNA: TGTGCCAGTAGTAAATACTCGGGCCCCAGCACAGATACGCAGTATTTT. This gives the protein CASSKYSGPSTDTQYF.

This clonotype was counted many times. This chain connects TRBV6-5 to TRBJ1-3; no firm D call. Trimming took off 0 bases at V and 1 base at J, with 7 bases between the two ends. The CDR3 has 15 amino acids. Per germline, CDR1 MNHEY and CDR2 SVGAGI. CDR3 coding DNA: TGTGCCAGCAGTTACTCGACGGGGTCTGGAAACACCATATATTTT. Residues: CASSYSTGSGNTIYF.

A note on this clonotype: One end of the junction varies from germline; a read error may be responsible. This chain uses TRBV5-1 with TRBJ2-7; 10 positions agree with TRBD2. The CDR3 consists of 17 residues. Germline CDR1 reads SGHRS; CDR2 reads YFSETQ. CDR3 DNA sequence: TGCGCCGGCAGCTCGGCGAGGACTAGCGGAACCTCCTACGAGCAGTACTTC. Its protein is CAGSSARTSGTSYEQYF.

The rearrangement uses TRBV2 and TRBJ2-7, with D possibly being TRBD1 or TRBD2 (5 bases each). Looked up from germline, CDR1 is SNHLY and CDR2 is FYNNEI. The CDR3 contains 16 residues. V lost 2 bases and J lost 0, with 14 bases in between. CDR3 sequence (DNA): TGTGCCAGCAGTGAAATTTTTGGGGGAAGCTCCTACGAGCAGTACTTC. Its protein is CASSEIFGGSSYEQYF.

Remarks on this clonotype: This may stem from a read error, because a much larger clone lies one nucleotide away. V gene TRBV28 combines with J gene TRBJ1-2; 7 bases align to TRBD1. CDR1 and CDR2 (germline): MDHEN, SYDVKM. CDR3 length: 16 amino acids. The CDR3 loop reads CAGSYSPKGGKYGYTF. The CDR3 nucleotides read TGTGCCGGCAGTTATTCCCCCAAAGGGGGCAAGTATGGCTACACCTTC.

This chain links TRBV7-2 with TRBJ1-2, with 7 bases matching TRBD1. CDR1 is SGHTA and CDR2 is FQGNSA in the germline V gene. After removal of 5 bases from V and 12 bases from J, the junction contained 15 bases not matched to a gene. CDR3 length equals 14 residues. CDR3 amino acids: CASSKAGQPYGHTF. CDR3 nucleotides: TGTGCCAGCAGCAAAGCGGGACAGCCCTATGGACACACCTTC.

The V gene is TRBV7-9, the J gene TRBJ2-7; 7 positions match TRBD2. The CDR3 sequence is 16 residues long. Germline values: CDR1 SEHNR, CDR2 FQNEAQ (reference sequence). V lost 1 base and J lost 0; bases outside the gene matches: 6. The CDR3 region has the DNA TGTGCCAGCAGCTTAGTTGGGGGGGTGGTCTCCTACGAGCAGTACTTC. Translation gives CASSLVGGVVSYEQYF.

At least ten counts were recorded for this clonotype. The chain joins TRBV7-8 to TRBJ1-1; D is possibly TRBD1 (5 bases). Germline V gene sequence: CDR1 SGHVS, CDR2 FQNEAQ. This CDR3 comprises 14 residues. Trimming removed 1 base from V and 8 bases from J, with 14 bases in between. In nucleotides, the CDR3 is TGTGCCAGCAGCTTAGGAGGACCGACAGTAGAAGCTTTCTTT. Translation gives CASSLGGPTVEAFF. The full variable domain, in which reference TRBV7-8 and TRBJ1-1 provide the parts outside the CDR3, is GAGVSQSPRYKVAKRGQDVALRCDPISGHVSLFWYQQALGQGPEFLTYFQNEAQLDKSGLPSDRFFAERPEGSVSTLKIQRTQQEDSAVYLCASSLGGPTVEAFFGQGTRLTVV.

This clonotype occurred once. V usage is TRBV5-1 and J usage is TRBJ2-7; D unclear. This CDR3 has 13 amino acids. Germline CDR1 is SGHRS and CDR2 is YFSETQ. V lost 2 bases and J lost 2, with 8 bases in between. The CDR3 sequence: CASSFTVTYEQYF. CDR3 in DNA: TGCGCCAGCAGCTTTACGGTGACCTACGAGCAGTACTTC. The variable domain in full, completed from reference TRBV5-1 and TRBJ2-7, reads KAGVTQTPRYLIKTRGQQVTLSCSPISGHRSVSWYQQTPGQGLQFLFEYFSETQRNKGNFPGRFSGRQFSNSRSEMNVSTLELGDSALYLCASSFTVTYEQYFGPGTRLTVT.

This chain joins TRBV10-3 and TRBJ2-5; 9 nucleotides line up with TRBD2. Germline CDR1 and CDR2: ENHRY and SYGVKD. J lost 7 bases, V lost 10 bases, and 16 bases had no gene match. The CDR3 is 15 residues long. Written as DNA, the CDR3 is TGTGCCACAGGCCAGCGGGAGGACCCTGAGACGACCCAGTACTTC. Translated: CATGQREDPETTQYF.

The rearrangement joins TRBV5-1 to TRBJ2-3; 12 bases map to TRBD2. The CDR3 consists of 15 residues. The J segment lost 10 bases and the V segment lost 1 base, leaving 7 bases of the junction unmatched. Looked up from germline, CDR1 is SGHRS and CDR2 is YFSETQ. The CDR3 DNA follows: TGCGCCAGCAGCTTGTTACGGTCTAGCGGGGGGGCGCAGTATTTT. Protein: CASSLLRSSGGAQYF.